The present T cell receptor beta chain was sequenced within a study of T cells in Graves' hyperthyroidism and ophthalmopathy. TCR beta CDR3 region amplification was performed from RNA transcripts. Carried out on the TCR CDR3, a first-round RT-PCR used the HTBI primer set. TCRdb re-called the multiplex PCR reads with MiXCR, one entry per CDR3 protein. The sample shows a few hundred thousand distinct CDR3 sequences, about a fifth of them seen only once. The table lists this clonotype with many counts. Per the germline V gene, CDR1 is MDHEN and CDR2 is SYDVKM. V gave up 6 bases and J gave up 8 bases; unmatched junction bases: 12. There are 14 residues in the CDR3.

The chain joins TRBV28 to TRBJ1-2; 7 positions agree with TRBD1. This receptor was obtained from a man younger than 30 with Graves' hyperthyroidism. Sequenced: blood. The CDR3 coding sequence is TGTGCCAGCAGGGAAGTACAGGGGATGGGAGGCTACACCTTC. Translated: CASREVQGMGGYTF.